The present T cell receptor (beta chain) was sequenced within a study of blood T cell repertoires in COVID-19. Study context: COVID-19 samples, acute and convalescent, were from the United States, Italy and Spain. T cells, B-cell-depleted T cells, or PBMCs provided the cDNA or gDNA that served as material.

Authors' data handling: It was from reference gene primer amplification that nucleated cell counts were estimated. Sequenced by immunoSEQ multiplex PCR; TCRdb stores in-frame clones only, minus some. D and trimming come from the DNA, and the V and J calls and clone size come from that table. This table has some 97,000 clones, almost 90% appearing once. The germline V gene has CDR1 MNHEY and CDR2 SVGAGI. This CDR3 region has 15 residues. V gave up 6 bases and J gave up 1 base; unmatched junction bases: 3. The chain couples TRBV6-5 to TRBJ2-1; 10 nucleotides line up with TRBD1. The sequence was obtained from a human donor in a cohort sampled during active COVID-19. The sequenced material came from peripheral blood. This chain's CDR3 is CASRGQGESYNEQFF. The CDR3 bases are TGTGCCAGCAGAGGACAGGGGGAGTCCTACAATGAGCAGTTCTTC.